This T cell receptor (beta chain) was documented in a study of beta chain features in type 1 diabetes. About this clone: The antigen is undetermined.

Expressed TCRB transcripts were sequenced after all isolated RNA was converted to cDNA. Profiled with immunoSEQ multiplex PCR; TCRdb holds only in-frame clones, not every one. Of a few hundred thousand clones listed, approximately 13% are singletons. Naive, central memory, regulatory and stem cell-like memory cells within the CD4+ compartment were sorted using CD45RO/CCR7/CD25/CD127/CD95/CD27. Findings of the study overall: When Type 1 diabetes patients were examined, their TCRB CDR3s proved moderately but significantly shorter in all four CD4+ subsets.

The source material was naive CD4+ T cells from blood. The sequence came from a woman aged 18-30 years with type 1 diabetes.

The CDR3 region is CASSLVPGGDIQYF. CDR3 in DNA: TGTGCCAGCAGTTTAGTCCCGGGAGGGGACATTCAGTACTTC. The chain has TRBV27 and TRBJ2-4; 8 bases agree with TRBD2. Germline trimming cut 2 bases from V and 8 bases from J; bases unmatched to any gene: 5. Germline V CDR1 and CDR2: MNHEY, SMNVEV (reference sequence). The CDR3 is 14 amino acids.